The next 26 T cell receptor beta chains were all read from a single sample in a study of shared clonotypes between healthy human individuals. Sequencing used immunoSEQ multiplex PCR; TCRdb keeps in-frame clones, though not all of them. Here the sample spans approximately 2.5 million clones, approximately 94% being singletons. The specimen sequenced was naive CD4+ T cells sorted from blood. This sample's subset: CD45RA+ positively selected. These receptors came from a man aged 18 to 30 in good health.

The chain carries TRBV7-2 and TRBJ2-1, with a weak D call TRBD2 (5 bases). The germline V and J ends were trimmed by 11 bases and 6 bases, with 14 bases remaining between them. CDR1 and CDR2 from the germline V gene are SGHTA and FQGNSA. This CDR3 region has 12 residues. CDR3 nucleotide sequence: TGTGCCTCTGGGAGAAGCAGCAATGAGCAGTTCTTC. It codes for CASGRSSNEQFF.

The chain uses TRBV27 and TRBJ2-1; 8 bases fit TRBD2. Germline values: CDR1 MNHEY, CDR2 SMNVEV (reference sequence). V lost 2 bases to trimming and J lost 5 bases; unmatched junction nucleotides: 8. The CDR3 spans 16 residues. Here the CDR3 reads CASSLQGAGANNEQFF. As DNA, the CDR3 is TGTGCCAGCAGTTTACAAGGAGCGGGGGCGAACAATGAGCAGTTCTTC.

The chain recombines TRBV7-2 with TRBJ2-3; TRBD1 matches 7 bases. The CDR3 covers 14 residues. CDR1 and CDR2 (germline): SGHTA, FQGNSA. V shed 5 bases, J shed 2 bases, and the junction held 4 bases outside the gene matches. For the CDR3, the DNA is TGTGCCAGCAGCCCGGACAGGCTCACAGATACGCAGTATTTT. Translation: CASSPDRLTDTQYF.

The chain is built from TRBV11-2 and TRBJ2-5; D is uncertain. Trimming cost V 5 bases and J 2 bases, with 12 bases left between them. CDR1 is SGHAT and CDR2 is FQNNGV in the germline V gene. The CDR3 consists of 14 residues. For the CDR3, the DNA is TGTGCCAGCAGCAACCCCGTGGCACAAGAGACCCAGTACTTC. Translation: CASSNPVAQETQYF.

The chain has TRBV7-2 and TRBJ2-7, with D possibly TRBD1 on 5 matching bases. V lost 5 bases, J lost 5 bases, and 19 bases lay in between. This CDR3 comprises 15 residues. Germline-derived CDR1 and CDR2 are SGHTA and FQGNSA. Here the CDR3 reads CASSPMPRGAHEQYF. The CDR3 region has the DNA TGTGCCAGCAGCCCTATGCCAAGGGGTGCCCACGAGCAGTACTTC.

The rearrangement links TRBV10-3 to TRBJ2-7; 8 nucleotides match TRBD2. Germline-derived CDR1 and CDR2 are ENHRY and SYGVKD. The V segment lost 1 base and the J segment 0 bases; nucleotides outside the gene matches: 5. There are 16 residues in the CDR3. As DNA, the CDR3 is TGTGCCATCAGTGAGTTGGGCGGGAGGAGCTCCTACGAGCAGTACTTC. As protein: CAISELGGRSSYEQYF.

The V and J genes are TRBV28 and TRBJ1-2, with D possibly matching TRBD1 (6 bases). The V end was cut by 5 bases, the J end by 3 bases, with 22 bases between. The CDR3 is made up of 17 amino acids. The V gene's germline CDR1 is MDHEN and CDR2 SYDVKM. Written as DNA, the CDR3 is TGTGCCAGCAGTCGACAGGAGGTCCCCCTAGGTTACTATGGCTACACCTTC. It is translated as CASSRQEVPLGYYGYTF.

This clone was found a few times. The chain is built from TRBV2 and TRBJ1-1; D is unresolved. This CDR3 is 13 amino acids long. The germline CDR1 and CDR2 sequences are SNHLY and FYNNEI. V gave up 4 bases and J gave up 5 bases, with 11 bases separating them. CDR3 nucleotide sequence: TGTGCCAGCAGTGCGTGGCGGGGAACTGAAGCTTTCTTT. Protein product: CASSAWRGTEAFF.

Note on this clone: In the same sample, other DNA sequences code for this CDR3. The chain couples TRBV19 to TRBJ2-7, with a tentative D call TRBD1 (5 bases). There are 13 residues in the CDR3. V lost 1 base and J 3 bases, leaving 7 bases between the germline ends. In germline, CDR1 is LNHDA, CDR2 SQIVND (reference sequence). The CDR3, as DNA: TGTGCCAGTAGTATAGGCCAGGGCTACGAGCAGTACTTC. Its translation is CASSIGQGYEQYF. Together with reference TRBV19 and TRBJ2-7, the CDR3 gives the full variable domain: DGGITQSPKYLFRKEGQNVTLSCEQNLNHDAMYWYRQDPGQGLRLIYYSQIVNDFQKGDIAEGYSVSREKKESFPLTVTSAQKNPTAFYLCASSIGQGYEQYFGPGTRLTVT.

The chain joins TRBV5-8 to TRBJ1-4; D gene unclear. The CDR3 runs to 15 residues. V was pared by 5 bases and J by 0 bases, with 11 bases between. The germline gives CDR1 SGHTS, CDR2 YDEGEE. As DNA, the CDR3 is TGTGCCAGCAGGACCGGGCGGGCAACTAATGAAAAACTGTTTTTT. Translating it yields CASRTGRATNEKLFF. Together with reference TRBV5-8 and TRBJ1-4, the CDR3 gives the full variable domain: EAGVTQSPTHLIKTRGQQATLRCSPISGHTSVYWYQQALGLGLQFLLWYDEGEERNRGNFPPRFSGRQFPNYSSELNVNALELEDSALYLCASRTGRATNEKLFFGSGTQLSVL.

The J gene is TRBJ2-7, the V gene TRBV5-6; the D gene is possibly TRBD2 (5 bases). The CDR3 length is 15 residues. Per the germline V gene, CDR1 is SGHDT and CDR2 is YYEEEE. V was cut by 4 bases and J by 6 bases, with 20 bases left in between. CDR3 protein: CASSPGASRAREQYF. In nucleotides, the CDR3 is TGTGCCAGCAGCCCGGGTGCGTCGAGGGCCCGCGAGCAGTACTTC.

The genes are TRBV10-3 and TRBJ1-5; 11 bases fit TRBD1. V gave up 3 bases and J gave up 2 bases; unmatched junction bases: 6. Germline CDR1 ENHRY, CDR2 SYGVKD. There are 17 residues in the CDR3. In nucleotides, the CDR3 is TGTGCCATCAGTGACCTCGGACAGGGGGCAGGCAATCAGCCCCAGCATTTT. Residues: CAISDLGQGAGNQPQHF.

The chain is built from TRBV19 and TRBJ2-3, with D unresolved. The V end lost 3 bases, the J end lost 2 bases, and 15 bases lay between the germline ends. This CDR3 is built from 16 residues. Germline V gives CDR1 LNHDA, CDR2 SQIVND (reference sequence). The CDR3 loop reads CASSIPTSSFTDTQYF. In DNA form, the CDR3 reads TGTGCCAGTAGTATCCCCACGTCGAGTTTCACAGATACGCAGTATTTT.

CDR3 region: CASSPDSGRDEQYF. CDR3 DNA sequence: TGTGCCAGCTCACCAGATTCGGGCCGGGACGAGCAGTACTTC. This chain joins TRBV18 and TRBJ2-7; D uncertain. The V end was cut by 2 bases, the J end by 5 bases, with 13 bases between. This CDR3 comprises 14 residues. CDR1 is KGHSH, CDR2 LQKENI, per germline.

The chain couples TRBV7-6 to TRBJ1-2; 7 bases fit TRBD1. The CDR3 totals 13 residues. V gave up 1 base and J gave up 5 bases; unmatched junction bases: 1. CDR1 is SGHVS, CDR2 FNYEAQ, per germline. CDR3 region: CASSLDRGYGYTF. The CDR3 DNA sequence: TGTGCCAGCAGCTTAGACAGGGGATATGGCTACACCTTC.

The chain links TRBV6-5 to TRBJ1-5; D remains unclear. Germline V gives CDR1 MNHEY, CDR2 SVGAGI. This CDR3 has 15 residues. V dropped 0 bases and J dropped 5 bases, with 11 bases sitting between them. The CDR3 DNA reads as TGTGCCAGCAGTTACTCGAATGCCGGAGATCAGCCCCAGCATTTT. As protein: CASSYSNAGDQPQHF.

CDR3 residues: CASSPGYTGELFF. The CDR3 coding sequence is TGTGCCAGCAGTCCAGGGTACACCGGGGAGCTGTTTTTT. The gene calls are TRBV6-4 and TRBJ2-2, with D possibly TRBD1 on 5 matching bases. The CDR3 extends over 13 amino acids. Germline CDR1 and CDR2: MRHNA and SNTAGT. The V gene lost 5 bases and the J gene lost 3 bases, with 7 bases spanning the gap.

The chain couples TRBV9 to TRBJ2-3; 10 positions agree with TRBD2. The CDR3 is 14 residues long. The V gene end was trimmed by 2 bases and the J gene end by 4 bases; junction bases not matched to a gene: 1. Germline assignment: CDR1 SGDLS and CDR2 YYNGEE. The CDR3 spells CASSVSGGSDTQYF. CDR3 sequence (DNA): TGTGCCAGCAGCGTTAGCGGGGGGTCAGATACGCAGTATTTT.

The chain uses TRBV18 and TRBJ2-7; D is unclear. This CDR3 spans 15 amino acids. The V gene's germline CDR1 is KGHSH and CDR2 LQKENI. The V end was cut by 1 base, the J end by 6 bases, with 16 bases between. This CDR3 is CASSPRSGLGREQYF. CDR3 DNA: TGTGCCAGCTCACCACGATCCGGTTTGGGTCGCGAGCAGTACTTC.

The chain has TRBV29-1 and TRBJ1-4; D might be TRBD1 (6 bases). Germline assignment: CDR1 SQVTM and CDR2 ANQGSEA. There are 16 residues in the CDR3. The V gene lost 0 bases and the J gene lost 2 bases, with 13 bases spanning the gap. The CDR3 region has the DNA TGCAGCGTTGAAGATATGGGGGGGCGCACTAATGAAAAACTGTTTTTT. The encoded protein is CSVEDMGGRTNEKLFF. Looking up the rest from reference TRBV29-1 and TRBJ1-4 gives the full variable domain: SAVISQKPSRDICQRGTSLTIQCQVDSQVTMMFWYRQQPGQSLTLIATANQGSEATYESGFVIDKFPISRPNLTFSTLTVSNMSPEDSSIYLCSVEDMGGRTNEKLFFGSGTQLSVL.

The CDR3 DNA reads as TGTGCCACCTCCCCGGGACAGGGTGGGGGGGCCAACGTCCTGACTTTC. Its translation is CATSPGQGGGANVLTF. The rearrangement joins TRBV2 to TRBJ2-6, with TRBD1 matching 9 bases. Trimming removed 10 bases from V and 4 bases from J; junction bases left unmatched: 11. The CDR3 spans 16 residues. Germline V gene data show CDR1 as SNHLY and CDR2 as FYNNEI.

The rearrangement uses TRBV5-4 and TRBJ2-3; TRBD2 agrees at 12 bases. The germline V gene has CDR1 SGHNT and CDR2 YYREEE (reference sequence). This CDR3 has 19 amino acids. J lost 2 bases, V lost 0 bases, and 10 bases had no gene match. The CDR3 spells CASSLGRLGTSGLTDTQYF. CDR3 DNA sequence: TGTGCCAGCAGCTTGGGGCGGCTCGGGACTAGCGGGCTCACAGATACGCAGTATTTT.

This sequence joins TRBV30 and TRBJ2-1; a possible D gene is TRBD2 (5 bases). The CDR3 contains 14 residues. Trimming cost V 0 bases and J 9 bases, with 15 bases left between them. The germline gives CDR1 GTSNPN, CDR2 SVGIG (reference sequence). CDR3 residues: CAWSVRTSRAEQFF. The CDR3 nucleotides read TGTGCCTGGAGTGTAAGGACTTCGCGGGCTGAGCAGTTCTTC.

The CDR3 protein is CASSIRTPGGTDTQYF. The CDR3 nucleotides are TGTGCCAGTAGTATCAGGACCCCCGGCGGCACAGATACGCAGTATTTT. The gene calls are TRBV19 and TRBJ2-3; D uncertain. The CDR3 runs 16 residues. The ends were cut back, 3 bases at V and 1 base at J, with 14 bases in the middle. Germline assignment: CDR1 LNHDA and CDR2 SQIVND (reference sequence).

The rearrangement links TRBV19 to TRBJ1-1; no reliable D call. Germline CDR1 reads LNHDA; CDR2 reads SQIVND (reference sequence). Trimming removed 5 bases from V and 3 bases from J, with 13 bases in between. The CDR3 spans 14 residues. The CDR3 region has the DNA TGTGCCAGTAGTCCGGCGGTTTCGGACACTGAAGCTTTCTTT. Protein: CASSPAVSDTEAFF. The full variable domain, completed using reference TRBV19 and TRBJ1-1, is DGGITQSPKYLFRKEGQNVTLSCEQNLNHDAMYWYRQDPGQGLRLIYYSQIVNDFQKGDIAEGYSVSREKKESFPLTVTSAQKNPTAFYLCASSPAVSDTEAFFGQGTRLTVV.

The chain recombines TRBV4-1 with TRBJ2-1; TRBD2 matches 7 bases. The CDR3 is 15 residues long. The J segment lost 4 bases and the V segment lost 5 bases, leaving 8 bases of the junction unmatched. Germline lookup yields CDR1 MGHRA and CDR2 YSYEKL. The CDR3 here is CASSSTSELYNEQFF. For the CDR3, the DNA is TGCGCCAGCAGCTCAACTAGCGAGCTATACAATGAGCAGTTCTTC.